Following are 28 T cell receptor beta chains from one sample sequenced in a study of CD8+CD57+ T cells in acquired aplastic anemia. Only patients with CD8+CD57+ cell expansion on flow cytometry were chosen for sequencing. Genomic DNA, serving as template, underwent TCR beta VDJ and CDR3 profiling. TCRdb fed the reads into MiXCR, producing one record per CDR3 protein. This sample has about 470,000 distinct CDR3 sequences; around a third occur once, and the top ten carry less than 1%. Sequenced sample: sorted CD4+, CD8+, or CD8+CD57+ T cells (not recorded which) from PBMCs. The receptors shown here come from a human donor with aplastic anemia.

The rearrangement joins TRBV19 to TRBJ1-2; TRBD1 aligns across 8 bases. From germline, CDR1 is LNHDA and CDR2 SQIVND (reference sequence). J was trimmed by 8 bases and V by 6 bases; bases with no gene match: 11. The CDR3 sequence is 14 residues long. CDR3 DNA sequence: TGTGCCAGTAGCCCGACAGGGGAATCTTACGGCTACACCTTC. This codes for CASSPTGESYGYTF.

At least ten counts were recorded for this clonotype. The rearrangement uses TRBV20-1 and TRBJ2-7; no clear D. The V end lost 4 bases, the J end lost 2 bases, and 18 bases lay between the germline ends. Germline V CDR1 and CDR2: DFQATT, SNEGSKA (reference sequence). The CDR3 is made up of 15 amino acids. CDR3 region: CSAIPFSGEAYEQYF. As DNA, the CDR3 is TGCAGTGCTATCCCTTTCTCAGGTGAGGCCTACGAGCAGTACTTC.

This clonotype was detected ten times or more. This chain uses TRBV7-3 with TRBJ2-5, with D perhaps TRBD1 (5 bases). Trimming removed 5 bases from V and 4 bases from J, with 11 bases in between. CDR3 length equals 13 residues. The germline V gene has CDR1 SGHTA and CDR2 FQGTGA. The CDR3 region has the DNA TGTGCCAGCAGCCCAGGGTCCTCAGAGACCCAGTACTTC. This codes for CASSPGSSETQYF.

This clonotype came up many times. In nucleotides, the CDR3 is TGCAGTGCTAGAGCCAGGACCCGGACCGGTAACTATGGCTACACCTTC. Amino acids: CSARARTRTGNYGYTF. The J gene is TRBJ1-2, the V gene TRBV20-1, with no clear D. Trimming shortened V by 1 base and J by 1 base, and 16 bases separated the two germline ends. Germline lookup yields CDR1 DFQATT and CDR2 SNEGSKA (reference sequence). The CDR3 totals 16 residues.

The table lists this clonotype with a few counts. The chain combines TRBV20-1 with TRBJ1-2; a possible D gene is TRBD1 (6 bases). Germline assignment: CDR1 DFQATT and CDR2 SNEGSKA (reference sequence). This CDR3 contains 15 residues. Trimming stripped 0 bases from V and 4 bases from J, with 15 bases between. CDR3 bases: TGCAGTGCTAGAGATTATAAGGGGGGGACCTATGGCTACACCTTC. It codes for CSARDYKGGTYGYTF.

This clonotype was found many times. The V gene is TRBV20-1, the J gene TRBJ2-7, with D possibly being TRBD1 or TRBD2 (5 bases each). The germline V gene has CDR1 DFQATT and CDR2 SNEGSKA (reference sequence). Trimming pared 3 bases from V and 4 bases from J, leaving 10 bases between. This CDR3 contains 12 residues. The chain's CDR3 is CSASGTGYEQYF. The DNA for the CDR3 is TGCAGTGCTAGTGGGACCGGTTACGAGCAGTACTTC.

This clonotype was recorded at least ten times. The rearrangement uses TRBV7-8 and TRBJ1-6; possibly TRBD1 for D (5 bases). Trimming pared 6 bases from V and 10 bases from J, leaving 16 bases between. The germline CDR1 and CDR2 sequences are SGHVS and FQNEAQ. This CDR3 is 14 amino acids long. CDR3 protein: CASSQDTGDSPLHF. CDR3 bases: TGTGCCAGCAGTCAAGATACGGGGGACTCACCCCTCCACTTT.

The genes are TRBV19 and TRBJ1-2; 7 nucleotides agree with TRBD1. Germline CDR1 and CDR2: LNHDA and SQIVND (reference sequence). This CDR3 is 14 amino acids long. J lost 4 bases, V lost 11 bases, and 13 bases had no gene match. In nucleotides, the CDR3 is TGTGCCTCCTCGAGGGAACAGGGGATCTATGGCTACACCTTC. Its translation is CASSREQGIYGYTF.

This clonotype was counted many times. CDR3 coding DNA: TGTGCCAGCAGTCAGAGAAAGACTAGTGGCTACACCTTC. This encodes CASSQRKTSGYTF. This chain uses TRBV2 with TRBJ1-2, with no clear D. V lost 5 bases to trimming and J lost 7 bases, with 14 bases between them. The CDR3 has 13 amino acids. Germline CDR1 SNHLY, CDR2 FYNNEI.

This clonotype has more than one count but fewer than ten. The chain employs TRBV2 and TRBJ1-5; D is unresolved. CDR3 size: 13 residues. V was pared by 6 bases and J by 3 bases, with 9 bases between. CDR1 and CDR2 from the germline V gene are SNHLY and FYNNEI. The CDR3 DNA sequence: TGTGCCAGCAGCCAAGATTACAATCAGCCCCAGCATTTT. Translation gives CASSQDYNQPQHF.

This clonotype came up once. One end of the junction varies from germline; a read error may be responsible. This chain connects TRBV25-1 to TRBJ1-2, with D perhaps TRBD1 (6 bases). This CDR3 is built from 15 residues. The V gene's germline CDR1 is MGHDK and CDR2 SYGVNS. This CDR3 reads CASSERDILGHGYTF. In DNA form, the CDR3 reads TGCGCCAGCAGTGAGCGGGACATCCTCGGCCATGGCTACACCTTC.

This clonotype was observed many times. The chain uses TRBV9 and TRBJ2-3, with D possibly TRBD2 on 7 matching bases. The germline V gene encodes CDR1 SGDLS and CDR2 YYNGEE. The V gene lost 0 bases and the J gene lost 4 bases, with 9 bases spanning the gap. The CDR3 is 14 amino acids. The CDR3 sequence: CASSVVGGPDTQYF. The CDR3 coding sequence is TGTGCCAGCAGCGTAGTCGGGGGGCCAGATACGCAGTATTTT.

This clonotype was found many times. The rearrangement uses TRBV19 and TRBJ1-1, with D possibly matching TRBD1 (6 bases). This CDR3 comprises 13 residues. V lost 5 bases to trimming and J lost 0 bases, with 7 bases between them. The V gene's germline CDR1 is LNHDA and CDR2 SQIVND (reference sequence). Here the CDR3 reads CASSDRMNTEAFF. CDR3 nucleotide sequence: TGTGCCAGTAGTGACAGGATGAACACTGAAGCTTTCTTT.

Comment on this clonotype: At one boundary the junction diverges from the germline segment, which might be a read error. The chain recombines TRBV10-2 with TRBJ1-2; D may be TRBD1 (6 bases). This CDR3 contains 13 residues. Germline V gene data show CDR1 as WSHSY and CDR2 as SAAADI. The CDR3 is CASRNGQSYGYTF. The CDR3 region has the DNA TGTGCCAGCCGGAATGGACAGAGCTATGGCTACACCTTC.

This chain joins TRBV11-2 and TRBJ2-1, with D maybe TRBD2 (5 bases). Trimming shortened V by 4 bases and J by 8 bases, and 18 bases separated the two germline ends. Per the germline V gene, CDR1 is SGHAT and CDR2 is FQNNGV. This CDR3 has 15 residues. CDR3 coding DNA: TGTGCCAGCAGCTCGGGGAGTCTAGTAGGAGATGAGCAGTTCTTC. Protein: CASSSGSLVGDEQFF.

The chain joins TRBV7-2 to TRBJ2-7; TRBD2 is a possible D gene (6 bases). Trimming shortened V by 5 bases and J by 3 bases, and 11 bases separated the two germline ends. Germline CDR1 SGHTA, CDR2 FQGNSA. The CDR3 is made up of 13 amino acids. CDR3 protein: CASSPGGYYEQYF. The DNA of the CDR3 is TGTGCCAGCAGCCCTGGGGGGTACTACGAGCAGTACTTC.

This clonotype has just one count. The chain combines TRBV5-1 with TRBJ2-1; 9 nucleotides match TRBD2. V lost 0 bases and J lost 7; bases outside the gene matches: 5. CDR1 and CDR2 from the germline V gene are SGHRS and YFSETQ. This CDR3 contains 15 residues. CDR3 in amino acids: CASSLGAGGPNEQFF. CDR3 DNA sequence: TGCGCCAGCAGCTTGGGGGCGGGAGGGCCTAATGAGCAGTTCTTC.

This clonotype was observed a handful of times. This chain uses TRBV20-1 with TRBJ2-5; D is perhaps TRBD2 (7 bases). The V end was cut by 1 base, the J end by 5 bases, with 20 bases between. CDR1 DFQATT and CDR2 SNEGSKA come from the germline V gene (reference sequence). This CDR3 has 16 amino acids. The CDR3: CSARGERGAPLETQYF. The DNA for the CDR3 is TGCAGTGCTAGAGGTGAACGGGGGGCACCTTTGGAGACCCAGTACTTC.

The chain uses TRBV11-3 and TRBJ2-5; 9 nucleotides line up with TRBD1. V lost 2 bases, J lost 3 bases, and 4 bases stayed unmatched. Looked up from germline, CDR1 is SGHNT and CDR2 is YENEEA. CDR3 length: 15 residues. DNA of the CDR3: TGTGCCAGCAGCTTAACAACAGGGGGCAAAGAGACCCAGTACTTC. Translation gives CASSLTTGGKETQYF.

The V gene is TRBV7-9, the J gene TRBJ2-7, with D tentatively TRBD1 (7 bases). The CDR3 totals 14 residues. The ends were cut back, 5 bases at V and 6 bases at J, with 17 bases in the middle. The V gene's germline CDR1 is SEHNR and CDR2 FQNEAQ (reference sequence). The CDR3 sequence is CASSDISGGLEQYF. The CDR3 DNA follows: TGTGCCAGCAGCGATATATCAGGGGGACTCGAGCAGTACTTC. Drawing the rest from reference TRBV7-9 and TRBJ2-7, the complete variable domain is DTGVSQNPRHKITKRGQNVTFRCDPISEHNRLYWYRQTLGQGPEFLTYFQNEAQLEKSRLLSDRFSAERPKGSFSTLEIQRTEQGDSAMYLCASSDISGGLEQYFGPGTRLTVT.

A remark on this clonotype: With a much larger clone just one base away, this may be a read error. The CDR3 protein is CASTGWPSNTGELSF. In DNA form, the CDR3 reads TGTGCCAGTACCGGCTGGCCCTCGAACACCGGGGAGCTGTCTTTT. V is TRBV19 and J is TRBJ2-2, with D possibly being TRBD2 (5 bases). Germline loops: CDR1 LNHDA, CDR2 SQIVND (reference sequence). The CDR3 is made up of 15 amino acids.

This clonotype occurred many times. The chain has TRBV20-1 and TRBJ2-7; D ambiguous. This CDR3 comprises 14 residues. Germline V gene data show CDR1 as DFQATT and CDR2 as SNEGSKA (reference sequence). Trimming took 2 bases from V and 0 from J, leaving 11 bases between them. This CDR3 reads CSARPDGNSYEQYF. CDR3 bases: TGCAGTGCTAGACCCGACGGCAACTCCTACGAGCAGTACTTC.

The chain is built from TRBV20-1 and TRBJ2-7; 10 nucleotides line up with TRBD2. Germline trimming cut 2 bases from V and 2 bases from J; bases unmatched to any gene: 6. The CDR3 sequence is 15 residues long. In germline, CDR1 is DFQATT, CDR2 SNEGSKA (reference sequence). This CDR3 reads CSARLRSGGAYEQYF. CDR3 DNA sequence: TGCAGTGCTAGATTGAGAAGCGGGGGGGCCTACGAGCAGTACTTC.

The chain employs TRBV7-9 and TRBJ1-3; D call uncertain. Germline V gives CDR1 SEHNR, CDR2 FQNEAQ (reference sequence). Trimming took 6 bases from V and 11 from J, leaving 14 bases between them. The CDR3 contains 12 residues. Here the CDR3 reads CASSYEGSSIYF. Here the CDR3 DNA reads TGTGCCAGCAGTTACGAGGGTAGTTCCATATATTTT.

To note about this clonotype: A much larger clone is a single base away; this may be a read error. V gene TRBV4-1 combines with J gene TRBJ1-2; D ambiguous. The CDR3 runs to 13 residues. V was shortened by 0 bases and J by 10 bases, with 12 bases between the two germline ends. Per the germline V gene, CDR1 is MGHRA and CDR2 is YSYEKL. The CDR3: CASSQDPLVDYTF. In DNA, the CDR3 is TGCGCCAGCAGCCAAGATCCGTTAGTGGACTACACCTTC.

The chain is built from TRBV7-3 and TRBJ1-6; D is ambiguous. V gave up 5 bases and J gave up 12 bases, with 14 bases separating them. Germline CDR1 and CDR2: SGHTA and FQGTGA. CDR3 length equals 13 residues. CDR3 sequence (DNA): TGTGCCAGCAGCCAAGATACGGAGCAACCCCTCCACTTT. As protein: CASSQDTEQPLHF.

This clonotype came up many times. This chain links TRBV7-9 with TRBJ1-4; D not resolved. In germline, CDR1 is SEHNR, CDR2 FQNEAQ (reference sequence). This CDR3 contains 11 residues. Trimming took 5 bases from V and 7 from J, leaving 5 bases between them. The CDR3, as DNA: TGTGCCAGCAGCCCATCTGAAAAACTGTTTTTT. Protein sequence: CASSPSEKLFF.

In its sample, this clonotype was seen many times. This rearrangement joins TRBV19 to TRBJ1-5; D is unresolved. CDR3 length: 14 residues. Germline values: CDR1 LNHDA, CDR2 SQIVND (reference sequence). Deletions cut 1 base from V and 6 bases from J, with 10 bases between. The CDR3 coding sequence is TGTGCCAGTAGTATAGGGCCGAATTCTCAGCCCCAGCATTTT. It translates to CASSIGPNSQPQHF.